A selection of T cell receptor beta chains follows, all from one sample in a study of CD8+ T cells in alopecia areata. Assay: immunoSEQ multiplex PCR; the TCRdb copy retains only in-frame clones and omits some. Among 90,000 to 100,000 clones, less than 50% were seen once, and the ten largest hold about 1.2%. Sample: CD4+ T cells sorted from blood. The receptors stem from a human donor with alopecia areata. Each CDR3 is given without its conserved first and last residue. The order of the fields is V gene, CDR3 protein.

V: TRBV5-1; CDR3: ASKTSSTSTDTQY
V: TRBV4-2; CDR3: ASSQQDYPRGELF
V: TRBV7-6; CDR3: ASSLARMVASNEQF
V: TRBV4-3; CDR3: ATGATNTGELF
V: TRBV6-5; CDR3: ASSYGSLITRDGYT
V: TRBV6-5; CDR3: ASSQWGLVTDTQY
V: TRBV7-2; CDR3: ASRLPTTKVAQSPLH
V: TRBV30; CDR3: AWSADRGWTYEQY
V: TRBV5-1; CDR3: ASSGTTDRDEQF
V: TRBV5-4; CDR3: ASSQSSSGRTPYEQY
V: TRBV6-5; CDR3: ASSPLAQYSYEQY
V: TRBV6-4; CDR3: ASSQEANYGYT
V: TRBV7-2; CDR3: ASRPDSPTGELF
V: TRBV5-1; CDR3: ASSLEPTSGRETQY
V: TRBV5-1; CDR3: ASSFEGYEQY